This T cell receptor (beta chain) is drawn from a study of T cell responses to AZD1222 COVID-19 vaccine (dated by TCRdb to about 2021). A note on the overall study: AZD1222 recipients whose second dose came at about 4 weeks and those whose second dose came at about 12 weeks were combined into one group, since spike-specific TCR depth and breadth did not differ between the two schedules. TCR sequencing covered 230 to 250 trial participants: approximately 200 given two doses of AZD1222 and 26 given two doses of MenACWY control vaccine. Trial participants were enrolled by age into 18-55, 56-69 and 70-plus year subgroups, with about 150, 27 and 61 TCR-sequenced participants respectively.

The CDR3 regions of human TCRbeta chains were subjected to immunosequencing. Per the original workflow: TCRs in the repertoires were compared against a reference library of SARS-CoV-2-specific TCRs that had been generated with the MIRA antigen-specificity platform. Breadth was defined as the fraction of unique TCRs that were SARS-CoV-2-associated, and depth was defined as the fraction of total T cells that were SARS-CoV-2-associated. Using the MIRA data, every spike-specific TCR was mapped to the spike region that the TCR reacted to and assigned to either a CD4 or a CD8 class. Log10-transformed breadth and depth values were compared by one-way ANOVA with Sidak's multiple comparisons tests. Not all clones reach the TCRdb copy of this immuneACCESS table, which keeps in-frame sequences only. Checked studies attribute under half of the gap to unresolved V genes and leave the rest unexplained. From that table come the V and J calls and clone size; the DNA was used to work out D and trimming. The sample data list about 100,000 clones, and around 86% of these were observed just once. Jointly, the top ten make up just under 6.5% of the sample.

At the junction V is shortened by 5 bases and J by 7 bases, with 11 bases in between. From the cysteine through the phenylalanine, the CDR3 covers 12 amino acids. CDR3 DNA only is kept here, 36 bases in frame from base 1. From a lookup of the germline V gene, CDR1 and CDR2 are MNHEY and SVGEGT. Read against the paper, the sample's time point label means: baseline before first vaccination. Vaccinee samples were obtained from the UK trials COV001 and COV002, which included a single-blind randomized controlled phase 2/3 trial of AZD1222 (ChAdOx1 nCoV-19) in healthy adults. Trial participant PBMC samples were collected at day 0 and day 28 after the second dose for TCRbeta chain sequencing. Overall study results and their limits: Spike-specific TCR breadth and depth rose significantly after two AZD1222 doses compared with day 0 and with MenACWY recipients. No day 14 peak-response samples were available, so repertoires were characterized only after the peak T cell response. Only 5 to 7 AZD1222 recipients were SARS-CoV-2 seropositive at baseline, limiting conclusions about previously exposed vaccinees. The whole spike protein was spanned by vaccine-associated CD4 TCRs, and dominant responses were seen in regions 160-218 and 743-854. Epitopes outside the regions mutated in the B.1.351 and B.1.1.7 variants were reportedly recognized by nearly half of the unique spike-specific TCRs. Participants were mostly white British, with more females than males. The authors suggested clonal diversity may have been underestimated. The 56-69-year group was small, and its depth increase did not reach significance, likely because of low power.

Remarks on this clone: Its specific antigen is unknown. Per-base quality was not reported, and no clone a single base away is much larger than it.

The source of this sequence is an adult in good health. The specimen was peripheral blood, collected on day 0 of AZD1222 vaccination. Rearrangement joined TRBV6-2 or TRBV6-3 to TRBJ1-1; a confident D gene designation cannot be given. The nucleotide sequence is TGTGCCAGCAGTCCGATGAATGTTGAAGCTTTCTTT. Its translation reads: CASSPMNVEAFF.